Listed here are 15 T cell receptor beta chains from one sample, sequenced in a study of T cells in Graves' hyperthyroidism and ophthalmopathy. Using RNA transcripts as the source, TCR beta CDR3 regions were amplified. HTBI primers were the set used in a first-round RT-PCR of the TCR CDR3. MiXCR was run by TCRdb on the multiplex PCR reads, yielding one entry per CDR3 protein. Found here are around 500,000 distinct CDR3 sequences, around a fifth of them singletons; the top ten hold under 55%. Sequencing was performed on blood. The receptors were gathered from a woman aged 70-85 years with Graves' ophthalmopathy.

In regard to this clonotype: This may come from a read error, since a much larger clone is one base off. V gene TRBV2 combines with J gene TRBJ2-1, with D possibly being TRBD2 (6 bases). The V and J ends lost 5 bases and 7 bases respectively, with 18 bases between them. The CDR3 loop spans 15 amino acids. Germline CDR1 and CDR2: SNHLY and FYNNEI. The chain's CDR3 is CASSNLARHLNEQFF. DNA of the CDR3: TGTGCCAGCAGTAATCTAGCGAGACATTTGAATGAGCAGTTCTTC.

There are a few counts of this clonotype. The chain joins TRBV28 to TRBJ1-2; D is uncertain. V was pared by 5 bases and J by 4 bases, with 8 bases between. This CDR3 comprises 12 residues. Germline V gives CDR1 MDHEN, CDR2 SYDVKM. The CDR3 protein is CASSVSIYGYTF. The CDR3 coding sequence is TGTGCCAGCAGTGTTTCTATCTATGGCTACACCTTC.

In this sample, this clonotype turned up a few times. This chain links TRBV27 with TRBJ1-2; D gene uncertain. The CDR3 has 12 amino acids. CDR1 and CDR2 from the germline V gene are MNHEY and SMNVEV (reference sequence). V dropped 5 bases and J dropped 0 bases, with 4 bases sitting between them. The CDR3 loop reads CASSHSNYGYTF. CDR3 sequence (DNA): TGTGCCAGCAGTCATTCTAACTATGGCTACACCTTC.

This clonotype has at least ten counts. The chain combines TRBV11-2 with TRBJ2-5, with D perhaps TRBD1 or TRBD2 (5 bases each). The CDR3 consists of 16 residues. V dropped 6 bases and J dropped 0 bases, with 17 bases sitting between them. Germline CDR1 reads SGHAT; CDR2 reads FQNNGV. CDR3: CASSPKGTKYQETQYF. CDR3 nucleotide sequence: TGTGCCAGCAGTCCCAAAGGGACCAAGTACCAAGAGACCCAGTACTTC.

This clonotype was counted at least ten times. This chain uses TRBV29-1 with TRBJ1-2; 10 bases are a match to TRBD1. The J segment lost 2 bases and the V segment lost 6 bases, leaving 3 bases of the junction unmatched. CDR1 and CDR2 (germline): SQVTM, ANQGSEA. This CDR3 comprises 13 residues. CDR3 sequence reads: CSVKTGGNYGYTF. The CDR3 DNA reads TGCAGCGTCAAGACAGGGGGCAACTATGGCTACACCTTC.

The chain is built from TRBV7-2 and TRBJ1-1; no firm D call. Germline CDR1 reads SGHTA; CDR2 reads FQGNSA. Trimming removed 3 bases at V and 7 bases at J, with 12 bases between. This CDR3 comprises 13 residues. The CDR3 DNA follows: TGTGCCAGCAGCTTGGGTCGGGTGAATGAAGCTTTCTTT. Protein product: CASSLGRVNEAFF.

This clonotype was observed a few times. V and J are TRBV11-2 and TRBJ2-2; D not certain. This CDR3 region has 13 residues. The ends were cut back, 5 bases at V and 7 bases at J, with 11 bases in the middle. Germline V gives CDR1 SGHAT, CDR2 FQNNGV. CDR3 DNA: TGTGCCAGCAGCCCAACGCACGGCGGGGAGCTGTTTTTT. It codes for CASSPTHGGELFF.

The CDR3 sequence is CASSLGGTDNYGYTF. CDR3 nucleotides: TGTGCCAGCAGCTTAGGAGGGACAGACAACTATGGCTACACCTTC. V usage is TRBV7-3 and J usage is TRBJ1-2; 7 bases agree with TRBD1. This CDR3 spans 15 amino acids. Trimming cost V 2 bases and J 2 bases; bases outside gene matches: 5. Germline loops: CDR1 SGHTA, CDR2 FQGTGA.

Of note for this clonotype: A junction end diverges from the germline sequence, so it may reflect a read error. The chain recombines TRBV5-1 with TRBJ1-2; TRBD1 is a possible D gene (6 bases). CDR3 length: 15 residues. Germline CDR1 and CDR2: SGHRS and YFSETQ. CDR3 loop: CAGSLISTGNYGYTF. Written as DNA, the CDR3 is TGCGCCGGCAGCTTGATTTCGACAGGAAACTATGGCTACACCTTC.

The J gene is TRBJ1-2, the V gene TRBV6-2 or TRBV6-3, with 9 nucleotides matching TRBD1. Per germline, CDR1 MNHEY and CDR2 SVGEGT. This CDR3 is 14 amino acids long. The trim removed 6 bases at V and 5 bases at J, leaving 7 bases unmatched. The CDR3 region has the DNA TGTGCCAGCAGCCCCGGACAGGGGAGATATGGCTACACCTTC. This sequence encodes CASSPGQGRYGYTF.

The rearrangement joins TRBV7-9 to TRBJ2-7; 12 positions match TRBD2. Trimming at V came to 5 bases and at J to 3 bases, leaving 2 bases not matched to a gene. Germline-derived CDR1 and CDR2 are SEHNR and FQNEAQ (reference sequence). The CDR3 covers 14 residues. DNA for the CDR3: TGTGCCAGCAGCGTACTAGCGGGAGGCTACGAGCAGTACTTC. Amino acid sequence: CASSVLAGGYEQYF.

V usage is TRBV9 and J usage is TRBJ2-3; D is possibly TRBD2 (6 bases). The V end lost 4 bases, the J end lost 2 bases, and 14 bases lay between the germline ends. The CDR3 length is 15 residues. The germline gives CDR1 SGDLS, CDR2 YYNGEE. The CDR3 region has the DNA TGTGCCAGCAGCCTCATGGGAGGCCCCACAGATACGCAGTATTTT. Residues: CASSLMGGPTDTQYF.

This clonotype occurred a few times. The chain links TRBV27 to TRBJ2-1; the D gene is possibly TRBD2 (6 bases). The V gene lost 3 bases and the J gene lost 0 bases, with 9 bases spanning the gap. Germline CDR1 and CDR2: MNHEY and SMNVEV (reference sequence). CDR3 length: 15 amino acids. The CDR3 sequence: CASSFLGSSYNEQFF. CDR3 DNA sequence: TGTGCCAGCAGTTTTCTCGGGAGCTCCTACAATGAGCAGTTCTTC.

The genes are TRBV28 and TRBJ1-5, with a weak D call TRBD1 (6 bases). This CDR3 is built from 18 residues. Germline lookup yields CDR1 MDHEN and CDR2 SYDVKM. Trimming pared 2 bases from V and 1 base from J, leaving 18 bases between. The CDR3 sequence is CASSLEGPGARSNQPQHF. The CDR3 coding sequence is TGTGCCAGCAGTTTAGAAGGGCCAGGGGCGAGGAGCAATCAGCCCCAGCATTTT. The variable domain in full, completed from reference TRBV28 and TRBJ1-5, reads DVKVTQSSRYLVKRTGEKVFLECVQDMDHENMFWYRQDPGLGLRLIYFSYDVKMKEKGDIPEGYSVSREKKERFSLILESASTNQTSMYLCASSLEGPGARSNQPQHFGDGTRLSIL.

The table lists this clonotype with many counts. The chain combines TRBV2 with TRBJ1-2; TRBD1 matches at 7 bases. V shed 6 bases and J 2 bases; nucleotides not matched to a gene: 6. The CDR3 spans 14 residues. Per germline, CDR1 SNHLY and CDR2 FYNNEI. The CDR3 region is CASRAGGLNYGYTF. CDR3 nucleotides: TGTGCCAGCAGGGCAGGGGGATTAAACTATGGCTACACCTTC.